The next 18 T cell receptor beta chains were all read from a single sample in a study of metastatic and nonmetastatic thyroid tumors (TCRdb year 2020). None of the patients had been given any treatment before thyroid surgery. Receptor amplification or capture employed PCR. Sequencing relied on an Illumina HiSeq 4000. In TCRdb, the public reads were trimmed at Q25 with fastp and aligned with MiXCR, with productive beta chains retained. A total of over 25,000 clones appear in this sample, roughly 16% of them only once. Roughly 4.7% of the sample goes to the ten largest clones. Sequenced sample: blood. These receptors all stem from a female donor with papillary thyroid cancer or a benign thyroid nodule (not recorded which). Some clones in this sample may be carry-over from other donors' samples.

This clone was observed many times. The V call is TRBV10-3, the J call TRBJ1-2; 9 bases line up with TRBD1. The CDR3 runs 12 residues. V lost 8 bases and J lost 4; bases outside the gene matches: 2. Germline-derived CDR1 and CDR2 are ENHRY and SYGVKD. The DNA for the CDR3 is TGTGCCATCGGGACAGGGCTCTATGGCTACACCTTC. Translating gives CAIGTGLYGYTF.

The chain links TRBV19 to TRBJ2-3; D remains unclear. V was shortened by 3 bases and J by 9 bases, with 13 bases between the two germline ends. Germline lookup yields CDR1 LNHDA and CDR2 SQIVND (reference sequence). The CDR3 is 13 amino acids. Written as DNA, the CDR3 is TGTGCCAGTAGTATCGACTCCCAAGGGACGCAGTATTTT. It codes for CASSIDSQGTQYF. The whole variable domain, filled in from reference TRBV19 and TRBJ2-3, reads DGGITQSPKYLFRKEGQNVTLSCEQNLNHDAMYWYRQDPGQGLRLIYYSQIVNDFQKGDIAEGYSVSREKKESFPLTVTSAQKNPTAFYLCASSIDSQGTQYFGPGTRLTVL.

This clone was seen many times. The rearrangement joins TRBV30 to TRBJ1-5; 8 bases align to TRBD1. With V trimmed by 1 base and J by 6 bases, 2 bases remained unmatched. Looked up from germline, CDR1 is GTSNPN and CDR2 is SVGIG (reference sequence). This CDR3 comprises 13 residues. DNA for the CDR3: TGTGCCTGGAGTGGACAGGGGAGTCAGCCCCAGCATTTT. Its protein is CAWSGQGSQPQHF.

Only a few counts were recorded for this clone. The CDR3 is CASSLMGGANVLTF. The CDR3 bases are TGTGCCAGCAGTTTGATGGGTGGGGCCAACGTCCTGACTTTC. The chain is built from TRBV28 and TRBJ2-6, with unresolved D. Deletions cut 3 bases from V and 3 bases from J, with 6 bases between. From germline, CDR1 is MDHEN and CDR2 SYDVKM. The CDR3 spans 14 residues.

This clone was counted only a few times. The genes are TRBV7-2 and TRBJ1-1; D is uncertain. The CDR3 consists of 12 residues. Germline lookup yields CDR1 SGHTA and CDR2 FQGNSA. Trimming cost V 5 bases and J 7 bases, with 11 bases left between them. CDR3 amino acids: CASSLHGGEAFF. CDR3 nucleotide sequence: TGTGCCAGCAGCCTACACGGAGGTGAAGCTTTCTTT.

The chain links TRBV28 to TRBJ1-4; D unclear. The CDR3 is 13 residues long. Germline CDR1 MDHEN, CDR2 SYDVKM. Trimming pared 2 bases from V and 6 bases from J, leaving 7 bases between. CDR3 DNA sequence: TGTGCCAGCAGTTTAGGGTCTTATGAAAAACTGTTTTTT. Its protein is CASSLGSYEKLFF.

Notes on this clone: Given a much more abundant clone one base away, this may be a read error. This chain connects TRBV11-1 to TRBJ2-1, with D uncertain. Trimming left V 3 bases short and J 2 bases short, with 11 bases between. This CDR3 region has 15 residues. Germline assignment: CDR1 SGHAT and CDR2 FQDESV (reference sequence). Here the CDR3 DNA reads TGTGCCAGCAGCTTTATCCCCCTACCCTACAATGAGCAGTTCTTC. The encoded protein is CASSFIPLPYNEQFF.

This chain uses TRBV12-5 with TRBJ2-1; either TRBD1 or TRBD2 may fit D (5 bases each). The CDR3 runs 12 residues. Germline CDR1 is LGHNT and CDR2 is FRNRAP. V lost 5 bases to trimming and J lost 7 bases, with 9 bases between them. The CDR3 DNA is TGTGCTAGTGGTCCCGAGGGGAATGAGCAGTTCTTC. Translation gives CASGPEGNEQFF.

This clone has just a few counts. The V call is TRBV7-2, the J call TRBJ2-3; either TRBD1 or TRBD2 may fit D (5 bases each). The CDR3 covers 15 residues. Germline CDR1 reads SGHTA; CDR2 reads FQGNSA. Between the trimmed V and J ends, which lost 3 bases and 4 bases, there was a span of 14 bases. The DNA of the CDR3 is TGTGCCAGCAGCTTGAAAAACTGGGACGCAGATACGCAGTATTTT. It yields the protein CASSLKNWDADTQYF.

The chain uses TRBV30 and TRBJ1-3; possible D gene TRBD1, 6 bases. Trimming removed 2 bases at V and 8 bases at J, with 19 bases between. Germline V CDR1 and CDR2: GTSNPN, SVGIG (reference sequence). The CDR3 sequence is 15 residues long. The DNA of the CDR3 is TGTGCCTGGAGTACAACAGGGCTGATGACGGACACCATATATTTT. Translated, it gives CAWSTTGLMTDTIYF.

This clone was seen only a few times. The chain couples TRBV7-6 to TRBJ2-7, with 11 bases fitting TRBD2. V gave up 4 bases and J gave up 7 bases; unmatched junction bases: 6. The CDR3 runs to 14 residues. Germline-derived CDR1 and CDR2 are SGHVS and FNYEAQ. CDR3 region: CASSSLAGGHEQYF. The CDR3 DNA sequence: TGTGCCAGCAGCTCCTTAGCGGGGGGGCATGAGCAGTACTTC.

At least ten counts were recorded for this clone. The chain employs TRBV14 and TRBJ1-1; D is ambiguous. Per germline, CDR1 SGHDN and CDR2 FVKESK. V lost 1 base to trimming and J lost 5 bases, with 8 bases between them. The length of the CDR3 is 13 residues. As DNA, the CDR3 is TGTGCCAGCAGCCAAGCACTAGGGACTGAAGCTTTCTTT. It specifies CASSQALGTEAFF.

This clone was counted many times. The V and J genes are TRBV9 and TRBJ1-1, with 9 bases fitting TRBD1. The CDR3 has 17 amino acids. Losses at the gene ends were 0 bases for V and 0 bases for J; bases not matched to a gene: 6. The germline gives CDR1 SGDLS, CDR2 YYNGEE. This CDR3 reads CASSVGETGGMNTEAFF. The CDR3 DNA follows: TGTGCCAGCAGCGTAGGAGAGACAGGGGGGATGAACACTGAAGCTTTCTTT.

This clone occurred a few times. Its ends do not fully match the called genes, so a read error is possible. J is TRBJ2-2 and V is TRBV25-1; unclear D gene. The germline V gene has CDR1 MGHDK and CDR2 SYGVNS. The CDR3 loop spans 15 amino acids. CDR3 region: CAISRTGTVTGELFF. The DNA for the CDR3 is TGTGCCATCAGTCGAACCGGTACAGTCACCGGGGAGCTGTTTTTT.

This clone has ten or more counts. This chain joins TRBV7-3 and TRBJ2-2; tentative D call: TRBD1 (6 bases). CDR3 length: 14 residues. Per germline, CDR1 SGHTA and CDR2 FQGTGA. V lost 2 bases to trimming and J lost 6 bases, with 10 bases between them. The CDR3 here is CASSLQGHAGELFF. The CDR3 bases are TGTGCCAGCAGCTTACAGGGACACGCCGGGGAGCTGTTTTTT. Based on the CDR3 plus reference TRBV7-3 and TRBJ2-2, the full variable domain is GAGVSQTPSNKVTEKGKYVELRCDPISGHTALYWYRQSLGQGPEFLIYFQGTGAADDSGLPNDRFFAVRPEGSVSTLKIQRTERGDSAVYLCASSLQGHAGELFFGEGSRLTVL.

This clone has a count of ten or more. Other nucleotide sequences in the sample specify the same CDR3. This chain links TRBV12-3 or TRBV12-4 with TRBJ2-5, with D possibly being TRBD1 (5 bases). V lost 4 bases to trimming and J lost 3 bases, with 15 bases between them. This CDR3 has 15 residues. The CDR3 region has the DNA TGTGCCAGCAGTTATGGGCAGGGAAGAAAAGAGACCCAGTACTTC. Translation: CASSYGQGRKETQYF.

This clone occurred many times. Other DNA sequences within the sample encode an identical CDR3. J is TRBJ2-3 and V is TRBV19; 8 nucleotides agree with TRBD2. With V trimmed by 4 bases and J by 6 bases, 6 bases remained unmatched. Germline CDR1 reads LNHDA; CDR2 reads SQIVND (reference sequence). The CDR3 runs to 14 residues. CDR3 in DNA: TGTGCCAGTAGTACGCCCGGGGGGGGGGATACGCAGTATTTT. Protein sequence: CASSTPGGGDTQYF. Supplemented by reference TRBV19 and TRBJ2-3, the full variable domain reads DGGITQSPKYLFRKEGQNVTLSCEQNLNHDAMYWYRQDPGQGLRLIYYSQIVNDFQKGDIAEGYSVSREKKESFPLTVTSAQKNPTAFYLCASSTPGGGDTQYFGPGTRLTVL.

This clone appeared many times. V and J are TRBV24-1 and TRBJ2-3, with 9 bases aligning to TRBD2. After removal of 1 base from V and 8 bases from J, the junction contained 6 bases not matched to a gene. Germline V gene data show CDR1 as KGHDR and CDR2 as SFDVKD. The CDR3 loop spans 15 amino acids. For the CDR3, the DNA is TGTGCCACCAGTGATTTAGGCGGGGGGGCCGGTACGCAGTATTTT. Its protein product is CATSDLGGGAGTQYF.